This T cell receptor (beta chain) is from a study of shared clonotypes between healthy human individuals. As for the study in general: A donor's plate count was three for CD4 naive and three for CD4 memory; CD8 naive had two and CD8 memory one.

Adults of Caucasian background living in Nashville, Tennessee made up all donors. Germline CDR1 is SGDLS and CDR2 is YYNGEE. The CDR3 spans 15 residues. The V gene lost 0 bases and the J gene lost 1 base, with 8 bases spanning the gap. Study-wide findings and caveats: Generation probabilities of non-shared clonotypes were lower (relative to those shared by all four donors). Only blood was sampled; tissue repertoires likely differ.

This table comes from immunoSEQ multiplex PCR, and its TCRdb copy is limited to in-frame clones, with some not included. The repertoire holds about 340,000 clones, with about 70% as singletons. Turning to this clone: Its antigen is currently unknown.

This clonotype was sampled from a man aged 25-45 years in good health. The sequencing input was memory CD4+ T cells sorted from blood. Documented subset: CD45RA-negative fraction. The chain links TRBV9 to TRBJ1-5, with D unresolved. The CDR3 protein is CASSVDPSSNQPQHF. CDR3 coding DNA: TGTGCCAGCAGCGTAGACCCATCGAGCAATCAGCCCCAGCATTTT. Drawing the rest from reference TRBV9 and TRBJ1-5, the complete variable domain is DSGVTQTPKHLITATGQRVTLRCSPRSGDLSVYWYQQSLDQGLQFLIQYYNGEERAKGNILERFSAQQFPDLHSELNLSSLELGDSALYFCASSVDPSSNQPQHFGDGTRLSIL.